The T cell receptor beta chain under discussion was sequenced for a study of blood T cell repertoires in COVID-19. Study-wide context: Acute-phase and convalescent COVID-19 samples originated in the United States, Italy and Spain. From T cells, B-cell-depleted T cells, or PBMCs came the material, which was cDNA or gDNA.

Individuals aged 18 to 89 years were recruited from roughly 22 US areas. Germline V gene sequence: CDR1 MNHEY, CDR2 SVGAGI. The CDR3 sequence is 14 residues long. V was trimmed by 7 bases and J by 4 bases, leaving 16 bases between them. This clone has only one observation. Some clones are missing from TCRdb's copy, which holds only in-frame ones; the method was immunoSEQ multiplex PCR. The sample consists of under 200,000 clones, around 79% of them appearing once. This receptor was obtained from a man aged 50-59 years who had recovered from COVID-19. The chain employs TRBV6-5 and TRBJ1-1; weak D call: TRBD1 (5 bases). What was sequenced was PBMCs or T cells enriched from blood (not recorded which). CDR3 nucleotide sequence: TGTGCCAGCACCCAGCCTTTTGGGGCCACTGAAGCTTTCTTT. It encodes CASTQPFGATEAFF.